Following are 16 T cell receptor beta chains from one sample sequenced in a study of shared T cell receptors in the human thymus (dated by TCRdb to the early 2020s). The protocol used for the library was the immunoSEQ multiplex PCR assay. TCRdb provides this immuneACCESS table in a form limited to in-frame rearrangements. Some clones are lacking; in checked studies, under half of them reflect an unresolved V gene, and why the rest are absent is not known. This sample lists approximately 68,000 clones; about 95% were detected once. The ten biggest clones cover less than 0.04% of the sample. The material sequenced was thymocytes. Every receptor here comes from a human donor.

The V call is TRBV6-1, the J call TRBJ2-7; TRBD1 might be the D (5 bases). Trimming cost V 6 bases and J 2 bases, with 14 bases left between them. This CDR3 has 14 amino acids. The germline V gene encodes CDR1 MNHNS and CDR2 SASEGT. The CDR3 spells CASRDLAQAYEQYF. CDR3 DNA: TGTGCCAGCAGGGACCTTGCACAGGCCTACGAGCAGTACTTC.

The chain combines TRBV4-2 with TRBJ1-5; possible D gene TRBD1, 5 bases. The germline V and J ends were trimmed by 1 base and 4 bases, with 20 bases remaining between them. From germline, CDR1 is LGHNA and CDR2 YNFKEQ. There are 18 residues in the CDR3. The CDR3 region has the DNA TGTGCCAGCAGCCAAGTTTGGGGCAGGGATAACCTAAATCAGCCCCAGCATTTT. Amino acids: CASSQVWGRDNLNQPQHF.

The chain uses TRBV9 and TRBJ2-1, with D possibly being TRBD2 (6 bases). The germline gives CDR1 SGDLS, CDR2 YYNGEE. The CDR3 covers 14 residues. Deletions cut 2 bases from V and 10 bases from J, with 16 bases between. The CDR3 loop is CASSVGKARGEQFF. The CDR3 DNA follows: TGTGCCAGCAGCGTGGGGAAGGCTCGGGGGGAGCAGTTCTTC.

The chain employs TRBV7-2 and TRBJ1-2; TRBD1 agrees at 7 bases. V lost 5 bases to trimming and J lost 6 bases; unmatched junction nucleotides: 12. The CDR3 spans 15 residues. Germline lookup yields CDR1 SGHTA and CDR2 FQGNSA. The chain's CDR3 is CASSKNGTEGHGYTF. CDR3 bases: TGTGCCAGCAGCAAAAACGGGACAGAGGGACATGGCTACACCTTC. Using reference TRBV7-2 and TRBJ1-2 for the parts outside the CDR3, the full variable domain is GAGVSQSPSNKVTEKGKDVELRCDPISGHTALYWYRQSLGQGLEFLIYFQGNSAPDKSGLPSDRFSAERTGGSVSTLTIQRTQQEDSAVYLCASSKNGTEGHGYTFGSGTRLTVV.

This CDR3 is CASSPLRGLEQYF. In nucleotides, the CDR3 is TGTGCCAGCTCACCCCTCAGGGGGCTCGAGCAGTACTTC. V usage is TRBV18 and J usage is TRBJ2-7; TRBD1 matches at 8 bases. The germline V gene encodes CDR1 KGHSH and CDR2 LQKENI. The CDR3 covers 13 residues. The V segment lost 3 bases and the J segment 6 bases; nucleotides outside the gene matches: 4.

V is TRBV19 and J is TRBJ1-2, with 7 bases lining up with TRBD1. The CDR3 runs to 16 residues. Germline V gene sequence: CDR1 LNHDA, CDR2 SQIVND (reference sequence). With V trimmed by 4 bases and J by 7 bases, 15 bases remained unmatched. This CDR3 is CASSTPQEVDRAGYTF. The DNA for the CDR3 is TGTGCCAGTAGTACCCCCCAGGAAGTCGACAGGGCTGGCTACACCTTC.

The V and J genes are TRBV7-6 and TRBJ1-1, with no clear D. Germline V gene sequence: CDR1 SGHVS, CDR2 FNYEAQ. The CDR3 consists of 14 residues. Trimming pared 1 base from V and 4 bases from J, leaving 10 bases between. As DNA, the CDR3 is TGTGCCAGCAGCTTAGGTTTTTTACCCACTGAAGCTTTCTTT. Amino acid sequence: CASSLGFLPTEAFF.

The gene calls are TRBV11-1 and TRBJ1-2; D is ambiguous. CDR1 and CDR2 from the germline V gene are SGHAT and FQDESV (reference sequence). Trimming stripped 5 bases from V and 2 bases from J, with 9 bases between. The CDR3 is made up of 13 amino acids. This CDR3 reads CASSKDGNYGYTF. CDR3 nucleotides: TGTGCCAGCAGCAAGGACGGAAACTATGGCTACACCTTC. Combining the CDR3 with reference TRBV11-1 and TRBJ1-2 gives the whole variable domain EAEVAQSPRYKITEKSQAVAFWCDPISGHATLYWYRQILGQGPELLVQFQDESVVDDSQLPKDRFSAERLKGVDSTLKIQPAELGDSAMYLCASSKDGNYGYTFGSGTRLTVV.

The table lists this clone with a count of one. The chain joins TRBV7-9 to TRBJ2-5; no reliable D call. The J call may be faulty, since TRBJ2-7 better matches the DNA end. There are 12 residues in the CDR3. Germline V CDR1 and CDR2: SEHNR, FQNEAQ (reference sequence). The CDR3 reads CASSLSLNEQYF. Here the CDR3 DNA reads TGTGCCAGCAGCTTATCATTGAACGAGCAGTACTTC.

This chain joins TRBV23-1 and TRBJ2-7, with 11 bases lining up with TRBD1. TRBV23-1 is an open reading frame, and its role is uncertain. The CDR3 has 20 amino acids. V lost 4 bases, J lost 4 bases, and 21 bases stayed unmatched. CDR3 sequence reads: CASSRKTGQGAVESPYEQYF. Here the CDR3 DNA reads TGCGCCAGCAGTCGCAAAACTGGACAGGGGGCGGTGGAATCCCCATACGAGCAGTACTTC.

The chain is built from TRBV25-1 and TRBJ2-3, with D possibly TRBD2 on 6 matching bases. This CDR3 is 16 amino acids long. The germline V gene has CDR1 MGHDK and CDR2 SYGVNS. The V end was cut by 2 bases, the J end by 0 bases, with 12 bases between. The chain's CDR3 is CASSERGRLSTDTQYF. CDR3 bases: TGTGCCAGCAGTGAACGGGGGAGACTCAGCACAGATACGCAGTATTTT.

V is TRBV29-1 and J is TRBJ2-7, with D possibly being TRBD1 (6 bases). V gave up 6 bases and J gave up 6 bases, with 12 bases separating them. The V gene's germline CDR1 is SQVTM and CDR2 ANQGSEA. This CDR3 is built from 11 residues. CDR3 DNA sequence: TGCAGCGTGGGACACCAAGCCGAGCAGTACTTC. This gives the protein CSVGHQAEQYF.

This clone was recorded only once. The V and J genes are TRBV28 and TRBJ2-5; the match to TRBD2 covers 10 bases. The germline CDR1 and CDR2 sequences are MDHEN and SYDVKM. The V segment lost 2 bases and the J segment 6 bases; nucleotides outside the gene matches: 12. This CDR3 spans 17 amino acids. CDR3 residues: CASSLGVGLAGVKTQYF. The CDR3, as DNA: TGTGCCAGCAGTTTAGGGGTAGGGCTAGCGGGAGTGAAGACCCAGTACTTC.

The chain carries TRBV14 and TRBJ2-3, with 12 bases that match TRBD2. V lost 0 bases, J lost 4 bases, and 8 bases stayed unmatched. The length of the CDR3 is 18 residues. The germline gives CDR1 SGHDN, CDR2 FVKESK. CDR3 bases: TGTGCCAGCAGCCAAGACGAGTCTAGCGGGGGGGCACCAGATACGCAGTATTTT. Translated, it gives CASSQDESSGGAPDTQYF.

The genes are TRBV11-2 and TRBJ2-1; D is unclear. The V end was cut by 0 bases, the J end by 0 bases, with 15 bases between. Germline V gives CDR1 SGHAT, CDR2 FQNNGV. This CDR3 comprises 18 residues. CDR3 protein: CASSLDGVDAHSYNEQFF. DNA of the CDR3: TGTGCCAGCAGCTTAGATGGGGTTGACGCCCACTCCTACAATGAGCAGTTCTTC. The full variable domain, with the rest looked up from reference TRBV11-2 and TRBJ2-1, is EAGVAQSPRYKIIEKRQSVAFWCNPISGHATLYWYQQILGQGPKLLIQFQNNGVVDDSQLPKDRFSAERLKGVDSTLKIQPAKLEDSAVYLCASSLDGVDAHSYNEQFFGPGTRLTVL.

The genes are TRBV11-2 and TRBJ1-6; D is unresolved. The germline V gene encodes CDR1 SGHAT and CDR2 FQNNGV. The V end was cut by 4 bases, the J end by 6 bases, with 7 bases between. The CDR3 runs 13 residues. In DNA, the CDR3 is TGTGCCAGCAGCTCGCCCCTTAATTCACCCCTCCACTTT. Translated, it gives CASSSPLNSPLHF.